This passage covers 9 T cell receptor beta chains from one sample sequenced in a study of a mutant IDH1 vaccine in newly diagnosed glioma. Time point meaning: week 11, during vaccination. Vaccine doses each comprised 300 ug of mutant IDH1 20-mer peptide, with topical imiquimod. Their cognate antigens are unknown. Libraries were prepared by immunoSEQ multiplex PCR; TCRdb keeps only in-frame clonotypes and omits some of them. Of roughly 120,000 clones in the sample, around three quarters are singletons; the top ten hold 4.5% to 6%. Sequenced here: PBMCs, sampled from a glioma patient whose treatment included an IDH1 peptide vaccine. The receptors were sampled from a man aged 40-50 years with glioma.

The chain recombines TRBV7-6 with TRBJ1-1, with D maybe TRBD1 (6 bases). Germline V gene data show CDR1 as SGHVS and CDR2 as FNYEAQ. The length of the CDR3 is 12 residues. Trimming cost V 2 bases and J 8 bases, with 9 bases left between them. The CDR3 bases are TGTGCCAGCAGCTTAATGGGGGGCGAAGCTTTCTTT. Protein: CASSLMGGEAFF.

The rearrangement joins TRBV6-5 to TRBJ1-1; perhaps TRBD1 as D (5 bases). There are 14 residues in the CDR3. Germline CDR1 is MNHEY and CDR2 is SVGAGI. V was clipped by 5 bases and J by 1 base, with 11 bases between them. The CDR3 here is CASSPPGTNTEAFF. The CDR3 coding sequence is TGTGCCAGCAGTCCTCCGGGGACGAACACTGAAGCTTTCTTT.

The rearrangement uses TRBV6-1 and TRBJ2-7; 7 nucleotides match TRBD1. Trimming cost V 2 bases and J 2 bases; bases outside gene matches: 3. The length of the CDR3 is 14 residues. The germline V gene encodes CDR1 MNHNS and CDR2 SASEGT. CDR3 DNA sequence: TGTGCCAGCAGTGAATTTGGGACAGCCTACGAGCAGTACTTC. Residues: CASSEFGTAYEQYF.

This clone has a handful of counts. The chain recombines TRBV5-1 with TRBJ1-1, with a tentative D call TRBD1 (5 bases). Trimming cost V 0 bases and J 8 bases, with 17 bases left between them. The CDR3 sequence is 15 residues long. Germline loops: CDR1 SGHRS, CDR2 YFSETQ. As DNA, the CDR3 is TGCGCCAGCAGCTTGGCCGGGGGTTTTGCAGACGAAGCTTTCTTT. Amino acid sequence: CASSLAGGFADEAFF.

The rearrangement links TRBV19 to TRBJ2-2; tentative D call: TRBD2 (6 bases). This CDR3 contains 18 residues. V shed 6 bases and J shed 0 bases, with 20 bases lying between them. Germline CDR1 is LNHDA and CDR2 is SQIVND (reference sequence). The CDR3 DNA reads as TGTGCCAGTAGGGGAGACCTCGGTCGCGGGGCGAACACCGGGGAGCTGTTTTTT. Protein product: CASRGDLGRGANTGELFF.

The chain combines TRBV30 with TRBJ2-7; maybe TRBD1 (5 bases). The CDR3 is 11 amino acids. V dropped 4 bases and J dropped 3 bases, with 7 bases sitting between them. Germline V CDR1 and CDR2: GTSNPN, SVGIG (reference sequence). The CDR3 sequence: CAWTTGYEQYF. Written as DNA, the CDR3 is TGTGCCTGGACCACAGGCTACGAGCAGTACTTC.

The chain's CDR3 is CASSLVQGSSGNTIYF. In nucleotides, the CDR3 is TGTGCCAGCAGCTTGGTACAGGGAAGCTCTGGAAACACCATATATTTT. The rearrangement uses TRBV5-6 and TRBJ1-3; TRBD1 might be the D (6 bases). Germline CDR1 is SGHDT and CDR2 is YYEEEE. The CDR3 spans 16 residues. Trimming took 0 bases from V and 0 from J, leaving 10 bases between them.

The chain uses TRBV27 and TRBJ1-6; D gene uncertain. V gave up 6 bases and J gave up 8 bases, with 11 bases separating them. Germline CDR1 MNHEY, CDR2 SMNVEV (reference sequence). CDR3 size: 13 residues. The chain's CDR3 is CASSPRWDSPLHF. The DNA for the CDR3 is TGTGCCAGCAGCCCACGATGGGATTCACCCCTCCACTTT.

V usage is TRBV29-1 and J usage is TRBJ1-3; D is ambiguous. From germline, CDR1 is SQVTM and CDR2 ANQGSEA. The length of the CDR3 is 11 residues. The DNA for the CDR3 is TGCGGCGGTGCACTAGGAAACACCATATATTTT. It translates to CGGALGNTIYF. Together with reference TRBV29-1 and TRBJ1-3, the CDR3 gives the full variable domain: SAVISQKPSRDICQRGTSLTIQCQVDSQVTMMFWYRQQPGQSLTLIATANQGSEATYESGFVIDKFPISRPNLTFSTLTVSNMSPEDSSIYLCGGALGNTIYFGEGSWLTVV.